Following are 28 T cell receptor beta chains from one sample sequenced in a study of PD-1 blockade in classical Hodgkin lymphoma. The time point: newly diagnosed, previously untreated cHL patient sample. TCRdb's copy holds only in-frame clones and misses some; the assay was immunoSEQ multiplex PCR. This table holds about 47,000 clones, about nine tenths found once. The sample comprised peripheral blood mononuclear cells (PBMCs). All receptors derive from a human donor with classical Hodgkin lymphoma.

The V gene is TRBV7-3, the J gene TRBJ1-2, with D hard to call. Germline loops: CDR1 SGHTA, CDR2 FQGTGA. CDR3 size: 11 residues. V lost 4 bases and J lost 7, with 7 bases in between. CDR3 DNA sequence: TGTGCCAGCAGCTCAGGATTTGGCTACACCTTC. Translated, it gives CASSSGFGYTF.

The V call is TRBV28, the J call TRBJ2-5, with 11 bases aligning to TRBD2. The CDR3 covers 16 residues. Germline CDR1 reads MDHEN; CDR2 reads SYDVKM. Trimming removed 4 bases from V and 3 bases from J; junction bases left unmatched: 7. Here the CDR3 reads CASSYGLAGEKETQYF. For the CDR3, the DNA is TGTGCCAGCAGTTACGGACTAGCGGGTGAAAAAGAGACCCAGTACTTC.

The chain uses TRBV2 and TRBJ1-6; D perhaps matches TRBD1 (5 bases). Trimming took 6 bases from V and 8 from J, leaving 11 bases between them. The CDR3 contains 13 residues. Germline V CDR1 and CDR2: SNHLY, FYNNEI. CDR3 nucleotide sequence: TGTGCCAGCAGGGACATGAGGGATTCACCCCTCCACTTT. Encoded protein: CASRDMRDSPLHF.

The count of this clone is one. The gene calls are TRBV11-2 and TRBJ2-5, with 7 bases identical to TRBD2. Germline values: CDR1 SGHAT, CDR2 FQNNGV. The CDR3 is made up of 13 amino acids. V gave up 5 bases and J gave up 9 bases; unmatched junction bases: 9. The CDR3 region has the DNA TGTGCCAGCAGCCCTAGCGGACCGGGGGCCCAGTACTTC. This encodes CASSPSGPGAQYF.

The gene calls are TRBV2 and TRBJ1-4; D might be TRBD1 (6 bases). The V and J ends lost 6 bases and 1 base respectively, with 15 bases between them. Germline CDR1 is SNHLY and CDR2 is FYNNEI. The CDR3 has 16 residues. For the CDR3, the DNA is TGTGCCAGCAGCCGGGGGGCGCGACAAACTAATGAAAAACTGTTTTTT. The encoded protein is CASSRGARQTNEKLFF. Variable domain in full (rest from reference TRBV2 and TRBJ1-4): EPEVTQTPSHQVTQMGQEVILRCVPISNHLYFYWYRQILGQKVEFLVSFYNNEISEKSEIFDDQFSVERPDGSNFTLKIRSTKLEDSAMYFCASSRGARQTNEKLFFGSGTQLSVL.

CDR3 DNA: TGTGCCAGCAGCTCCGGACTTGTAAACTATGGCTACACCTTC. It translates to CASSSGLVNYGYTF. The V gene is TRBV7-8, the J gene TRBJ1-2; no clear D gene. The V gene's germline CDR1 is SGHVS and CDR2 FQNEAQ. The CDR3 sequence is 14 residues long. V was pared by 4 bases and J by 2 bases, with 11 bases between.

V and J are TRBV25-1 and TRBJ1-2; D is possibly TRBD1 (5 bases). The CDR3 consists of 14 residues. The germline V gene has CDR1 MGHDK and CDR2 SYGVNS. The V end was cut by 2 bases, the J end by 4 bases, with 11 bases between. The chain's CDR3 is CASSEQRQPYGYTF. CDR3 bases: TGTGCCAGCAGTGAACAAAGACAGCCCTATGGCTACACCTTC.

This CDR3 is CASSPVWERNTGELFF. The CDR3 coding sequence is TGTGCCAGCAGTCCCGTTTGGGAGCGAAACACCGGGGAGCTGTTTTTT. The chain uses TRBV7-9 and TRBJ2-2, with a possible D match to TRBD2 (5 bases). The CDR3 totals 16 residues. Germline V lookup: CDR1 SEHNR, CDR2 FQNEAQ (reference sequence). V shed 6 bases and J shed 2 bases, with 16 bases lying between them.

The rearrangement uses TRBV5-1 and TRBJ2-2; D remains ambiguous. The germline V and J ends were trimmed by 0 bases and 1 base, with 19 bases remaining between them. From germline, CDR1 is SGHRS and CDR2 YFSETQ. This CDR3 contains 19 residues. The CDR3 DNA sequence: TGCGCCAGCAGCTTGGAAGGTCTCATCGGTCATTGGAACACCGGGGAGCTGTTTTTT. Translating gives CASSLEGLIGHWNTGELFF.

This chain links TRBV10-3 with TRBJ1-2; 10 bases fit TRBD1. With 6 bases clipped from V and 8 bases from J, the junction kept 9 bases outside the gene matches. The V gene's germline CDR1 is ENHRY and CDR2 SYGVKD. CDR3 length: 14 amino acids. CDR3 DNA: TGTGCCATCAGCCTTGGACAGGGGGAGAAAGGCTACACCTTC. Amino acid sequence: CAISLGQGEKGYTF.

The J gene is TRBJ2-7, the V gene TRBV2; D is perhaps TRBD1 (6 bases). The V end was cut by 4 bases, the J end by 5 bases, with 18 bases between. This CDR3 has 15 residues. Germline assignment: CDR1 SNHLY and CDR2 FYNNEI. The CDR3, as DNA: TGTGCCAGCAGTGTACCTTTGGGGGCTGGGAACGAGCAGTACTTC. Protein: CASSVPLGAGNEQYF.

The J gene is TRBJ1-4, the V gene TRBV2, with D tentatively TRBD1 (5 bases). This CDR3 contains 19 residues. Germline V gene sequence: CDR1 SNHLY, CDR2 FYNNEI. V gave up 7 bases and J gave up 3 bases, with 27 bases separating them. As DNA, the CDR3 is TGTGCCAGCAATACCTTCGGACATCGCCTTTCCAAACCTAATGAAAAACTGTTTTTT. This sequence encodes CASNTFGHRLSKPNEKLFF.

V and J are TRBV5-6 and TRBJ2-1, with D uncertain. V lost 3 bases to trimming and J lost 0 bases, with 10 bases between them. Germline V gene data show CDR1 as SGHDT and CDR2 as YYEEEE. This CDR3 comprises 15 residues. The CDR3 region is CASSSTLPSYNEQFF. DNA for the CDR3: TGTGCCAGCAGCTCGACTCTACCCTCCTACAATGAGCAGTTCTTC.

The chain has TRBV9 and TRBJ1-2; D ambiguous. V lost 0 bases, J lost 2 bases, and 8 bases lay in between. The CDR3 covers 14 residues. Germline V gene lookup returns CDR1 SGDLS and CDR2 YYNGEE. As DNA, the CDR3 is TGTGCCAGCAGCGTAGAGGTGGGGAACTATGGCTACACCTTC. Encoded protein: CASSVEVGNYGYTF.

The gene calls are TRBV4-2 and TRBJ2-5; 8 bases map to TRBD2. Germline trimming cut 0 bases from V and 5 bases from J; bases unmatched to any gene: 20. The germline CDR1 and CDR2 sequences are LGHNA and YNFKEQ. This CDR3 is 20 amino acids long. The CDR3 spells CASSQDGVPGRARREETQYF. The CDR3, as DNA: TGTGCCAGCAGCCAAGACGGTGTTCCCGGGAGGGCTAGGCGTGAGGAGACCCAGTACTTC.

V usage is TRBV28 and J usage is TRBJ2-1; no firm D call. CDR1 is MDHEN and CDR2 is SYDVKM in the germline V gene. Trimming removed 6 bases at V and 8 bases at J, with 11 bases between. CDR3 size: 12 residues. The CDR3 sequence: CASRWDGDEQFF. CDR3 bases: TGTGCCAGCAGGTGGGATGGGGATGAGCAGTTCTTC.

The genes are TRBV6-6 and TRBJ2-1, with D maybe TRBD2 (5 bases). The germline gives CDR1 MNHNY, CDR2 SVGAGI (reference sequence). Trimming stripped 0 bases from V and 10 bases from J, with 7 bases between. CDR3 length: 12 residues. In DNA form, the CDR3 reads TGTGCCAGCAGTTACTCGGGAGCGGAGCAGTTCTTC. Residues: CASSYSGAEQFF.

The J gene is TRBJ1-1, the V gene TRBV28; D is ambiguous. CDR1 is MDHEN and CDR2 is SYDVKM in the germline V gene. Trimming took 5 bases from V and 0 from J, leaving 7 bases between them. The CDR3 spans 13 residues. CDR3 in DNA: TGTGCCAGCAGTGGAAGTTTGAACACTGAAGCTTTCTTT. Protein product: CASSGSLNTEAFF.

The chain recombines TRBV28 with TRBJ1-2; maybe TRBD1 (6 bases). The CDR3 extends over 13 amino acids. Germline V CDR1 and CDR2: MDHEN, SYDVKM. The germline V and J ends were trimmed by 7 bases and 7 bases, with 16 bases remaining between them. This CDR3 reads CASTLGGPPGYTF. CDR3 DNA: TGTGCCAGCACCCTAGGGGGGCCCCCTGGCTACACCTTC.

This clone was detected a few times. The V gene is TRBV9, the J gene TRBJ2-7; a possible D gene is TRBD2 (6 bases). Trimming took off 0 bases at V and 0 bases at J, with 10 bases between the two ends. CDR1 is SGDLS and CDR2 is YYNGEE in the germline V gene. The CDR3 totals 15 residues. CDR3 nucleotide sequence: TGTGCCAGCAGCGTAGGGACTACAAGCTCCTACGAGCAGTACTTC. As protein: CASSVGTTSSYEQYF.

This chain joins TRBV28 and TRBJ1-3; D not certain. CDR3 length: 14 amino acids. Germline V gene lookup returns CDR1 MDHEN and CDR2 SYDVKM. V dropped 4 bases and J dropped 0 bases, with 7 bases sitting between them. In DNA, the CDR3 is TGTGCCAGCAGTTGGAGCTTCTCTGGAAACACCATATATTTT. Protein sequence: CASSWSFSGNTIYF. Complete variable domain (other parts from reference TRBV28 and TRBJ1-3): DVKVTQSSRYLVKRTGEKVFLECVQDMDHENMFWYRQDPGLGLRLIYFSYDVKMKEKGDIPEGYSVSREKKERFSLILESASTNQTSMYLCASSWSFSGNTIYFGEGSWLTVV.

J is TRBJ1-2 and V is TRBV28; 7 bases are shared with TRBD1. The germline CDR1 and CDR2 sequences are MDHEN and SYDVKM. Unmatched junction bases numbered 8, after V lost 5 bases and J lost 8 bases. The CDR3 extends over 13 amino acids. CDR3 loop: CASSPDRAHGYTF. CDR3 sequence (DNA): TGTGCCAGCAGTCCAGACAGGGCTCACGGCTACACCTTC.

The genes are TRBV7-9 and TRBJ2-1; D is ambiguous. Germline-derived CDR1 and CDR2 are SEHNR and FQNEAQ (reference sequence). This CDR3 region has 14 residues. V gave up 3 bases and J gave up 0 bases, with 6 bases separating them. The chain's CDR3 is CASSLQISYNEQFF. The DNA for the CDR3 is TGTGCCAGCAGCTTGCAGATCTCCTACAATGAGCAGTTCTTC.

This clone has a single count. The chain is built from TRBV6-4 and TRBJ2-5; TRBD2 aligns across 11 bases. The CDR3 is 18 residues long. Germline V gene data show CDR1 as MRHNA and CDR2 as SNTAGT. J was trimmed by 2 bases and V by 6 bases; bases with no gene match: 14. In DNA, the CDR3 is TGTGCCAGCAGCCCCGTGATAGCGGGAGGGACAGAACAAGAGACCCAGTACTTC. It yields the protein CASSPVIAGGTEQETQYF.

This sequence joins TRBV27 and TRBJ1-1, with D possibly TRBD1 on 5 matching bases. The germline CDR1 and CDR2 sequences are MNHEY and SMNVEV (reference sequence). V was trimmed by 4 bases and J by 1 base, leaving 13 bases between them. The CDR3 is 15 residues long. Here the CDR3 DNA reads TGTGCCAGCAGTTCCCCCCGGGGCGCGAACACTGAAGCTTTCTTT. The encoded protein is CASSSPRGANTEAFF.

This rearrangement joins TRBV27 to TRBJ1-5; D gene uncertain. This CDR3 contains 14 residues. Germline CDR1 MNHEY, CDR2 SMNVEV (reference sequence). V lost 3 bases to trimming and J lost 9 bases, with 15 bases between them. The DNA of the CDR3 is TGTGCCAGCAGTTTCAGGCGAGGTTATATGCCCCAGCATTTT. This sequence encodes CASSFRRGYMPQHF.

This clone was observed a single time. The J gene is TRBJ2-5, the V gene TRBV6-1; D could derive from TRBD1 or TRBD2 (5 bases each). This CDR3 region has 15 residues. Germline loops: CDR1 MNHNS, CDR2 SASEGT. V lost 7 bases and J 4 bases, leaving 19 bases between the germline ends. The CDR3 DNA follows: TGTGCCAGCAAGGGTCCGGGGTTCGGGGCAGAGACCCAGTACTTC. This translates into CASKGPGFGAETQYF.

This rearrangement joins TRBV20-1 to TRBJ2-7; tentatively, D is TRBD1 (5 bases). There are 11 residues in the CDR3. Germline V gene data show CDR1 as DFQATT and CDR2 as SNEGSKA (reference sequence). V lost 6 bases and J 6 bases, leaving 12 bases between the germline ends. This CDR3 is CSAARQSEQYF. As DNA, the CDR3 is TGCAGTGCAGCCAGACAGAGCGAGCAGTACTTC.